These 26 T cell receptor beta chains were sequenced from one sample in a study of blood T cell repertoires in COVID-19. Generated by immunoSEQ multiplex PCR, the TCRdb table keeps only in-frame clones and is missing some. This table has about 250,000 clones, about 83% appearing once. Sequencing was performed on peripheral blood. Every receptor here comes from a man between 45 and 60 years old with acute or convalescent COVID-19.

CDR3 in DNA: TGTGCCAGCAGTCCCCGAGGATCTGAAGCTTTCTTT. It is translated as CASSPRGSEAFF. The V gene is TRBV28, the J gene TRBJ1-1; D remains ambiguous. This CDR3 spans 12 amino acids. V lost 5 bases and J lost 6, with 10 bases in between. The germline V gene has CDR1 MDHEN and CDR2 SYDVKM.

This clone came up a few times. The chain combines TRBV9 with TRBJ2-7, with D possibly TRBD2 on 6 matching bases. Trimming pared 4 bases from V and 1 base from J, leaving 12 bases between. The CDR3 contains 14 residues. Germline V gives CDR1 SGDLS, CDR2 YYNGEE. CDR3 nucleotides: TGTGCCAGCAGCCAAGGCGGGGATTCCTACGAGCAGTACTTC. It codes for CASSQGGDSYEQYF.

The chain uses TRBV15 and TRBJ1-1, with 9 bases lining up with TRBD1. CDR3 length: 14 residues. From germline, CDR1 is LNHNV and CDR2 YYDKDF (reference sequence). Germline trimming cut 3 bases from V and 5 bases from J; bases unmatched to any gene: 4. CDR3 nucleotide sequence: TGTGCCACCAGCAGGGGACAGGGCGGAACTGAAGCTTTCTTT. Its protein is CATSRGQGGTEAFF.

The V gene is TRBV11-3, the J gene TRBJ2-5; D is perhaps TRBD1 (5 bases). The germline V gene encodes CDR1 SGHNT and CDR2 YENEEA. The CDR3 consists of 13 residues. The V gene lost 6 bases and the J gene lost 2 bases, with 10 bases spanning the gap. The DNA of the CDR3 is TGTGCCAGCAGGAAGGGGCAGCAAGAGACCCAGTACTTC. Translated, it gives CASRKGQQETQYF.

The chain couples TRBV5-4 to TRBJ2-7, with 9 bases matching TRBD1. V was clipped by 2 bases and J by 7 bases; unmatched bases: 4. Germline CDR1 SGHNT, CDR2 YYREEE (reference sequence). The CDR3 covers 13 residues. DNA of the CDR3: TGTGCCAGCAGCTTCGGACAGGGGCGGGAGCAGTACTTC. Protein product: CASSFGQGREQYF.

This clone appeared a few times. The chain recombines TRBV12-3 or TRBV12-4 with TRBJ1-1, with a possible D match to TRBD1 (5 bases). V shed 7 bases and J shed 8 bases, with 11 bases lying between them. The CDR3 contains 11 residues. CDR3 in DNA: TGTGCCAGCATGAAGACAGCAGAAGCTTTCTTT. It specifies CASMKTAEAFF.

The rearrangement joins TRBV10-3 to TRBJ2-7; 7 bases match TRBD1. This CDR3 contains 18 residues. V shed 2 bases, J shed 3 bases, and the junction held 16 bases outside the gene matches. Germline V gives CDR1 ENHRY, CDR2 SYGVKD. The DNA of the CDR3 is TGTGCCATCAGTGAGAGTAACACGTGGGGGACAGAAATCTACGAGCAGTACTTC. Its protein product is CAISESNTWGTEIYEQYF.

The V gene is TRBV19, the J gene TRBJ2-5; 7 bases are a match to TRBD1. The CDR3 has 14 residues. The V segment lost 5 bases and the J segment 7 bases; nucleotides outside the gene matches: 10. The germline CDR1 and CDR2 sequences are LNHDA and SQIVND (reference sequence). CDR3 region: CASSPDRLYRTQYF. CDR3 sequence (DNA): TGTGCCAGTAGTCCGGACAGGCTTTATCGGACCCAGTACTTC.

The chain employs TRBV29-1 and TRBJ2-5; 8 bases align to TRBD2. The CDR3 runs to 12 residues. Trimming at V came to 5 bases and at J to 4 bases, leaving 3 bases not matched to a gene. Germline assignment: CDR1 SQVTM and CDR2 ANQGSEA. The CDR3 DNA is TGCAGCGTTCGAACTAGCGGAGAGACCCAGTACTTC. It codes for CSVRTSGETQYF.

The chain is built from TRBV25-1 and TRBJ2-2; TRBD1 matches 8 bases. The V gene's germline CDR1 is MGHDK and CDR2 SYGVNS. V dropped 6 bases and J dropped 8; count of bases not matched to a gene: 14. The CDR3 length is 16 residues. As DNA, the CDR3 is TGTGCCAGCAGCCCCGAAACCCGACAGGGGATGGGGGAGCTGTTTTTT. Encoded protein: CASSPETRQGMGELFF.

The chain employs TRBV7-3 and TRBJ1-1; D call uncertain. There are 13 residues in the CDR3. V was shortened by 2 bases and J by 1 base, with 5 bases between the two germline ends. Germline V gene data show CDR1 as SGHTA and CDR2 as FQGTGA. In DNA, the CDR3 is TGTGCCAGCAGCTTATCCGGGAACACTGAAGCTTTCTTT. Amino acids: CASSLSGNTEAFF.

This chain joins TRBV7-3 and TRBJ2-2; 7 bases fit TRBD1. CDR1 is SGHTA, CDR2 FQGTGA, per germline. The V segment lost 5 bases and the J segment 5 bases; nucleotides outside the gene matches: 8. The CDR3 is 15 residues long. The CDR3 region is CASSERGQDTGELFF. Written as DNA, the CDR3 is TGTGCCAGCAGCGAAAGGGGGCAGGATACCGGGGAGCTGTTTTTT.

The chain recombines TRBV28 with TRBJ1-1, with 7 nucleotides matching TRBD1. The V and J ends lost 5 bases and 1 base, in that order; junction bases with no gene match: 4. This CDR3 spans 14 amino acids. The germline CDR1 and CDR2 sequences are MDHEN and SYDVKM. CDR3 residues: CASSHRGRNTEAFF. CDR3 DNA: TGTGCCAGCAGTCACAGGGGCCGGAACACTGAAGCTTTCTTT.

This clone appeared once. The chain joins TRBV6-5 to TRBJ1-6; D is unclear. CDR3 length: 15 residues. V lost 2 bases and J 6 bases, leaving 11 bases between the germline ends. Germline V gives CDR1 MNHEY, CDR2 SVGAGI. CDR3 coding DNA: TGTGCCAGCAGTTACAATGGGCAGAGTAATTCACCCCTCCACTTT. Its protein product is CASSYNGQSNSPLHF.

This chain connects TRBV9 to TRBJ2-3; D not certain. CDR1 is SGDLS and CDR2 is YYNGEE in the germline V gene. The V end lost 0 bases, the J end lost 4 bases, and 6 bases lay between the germline ends. CDR3 length: 13 amino acids. The CDR3 nucleotides read TGTGCCAGCAGCGTAGATCTCTCAGATACGCAGTATTTT. This encodes CASSVDLSDTQYF.

The V and J genes are TRBV6-4 and TRBJ2-3; TRBD2 is a possible D gene (5 bases). Trimming stripped 6 bases from V and 0 bases from J, with 16 bases between. Germline V gives CDR1 MRHNA, CDR2 SNTAGT. There are 16 residues in the CDR3. CDR3 bases: TGTGCCAGCAGCGACACTGGAGGAACTAGCACAGATACGCAGTATTTT. This sequence encodes CASSDTGGTSTDTQYF.

J is TRBJ2-2 and V is TRBV30; 15 bases line up with TRBD2. Germline assignment: CDR1 GTSNPN and CDR2 SVGIG (reference sequence). This CDR3 is 17 amino acids long. The J segment lost 7 bases and the V segment lost 3 bases, leaving 9 bases of the junction unmatched. CDR3 nucleotide sequence: TGTGCCTGGAGCTGGACTAGCGGGAGGGCCTGGGGCGGGGAGCTGTTTTTT. Encoded protein: CAWSWTSGRAWGGELFF.

This chain joins TRBV21-1 and TRBJ1-5. TRBV21-1 has pseudogene status. The length of the CDR3 is 12 residues. CDR3 residues: CASKREDQPQHF. The CDR3 DNA follows: TGTGCCAGCAAAAGAGAAGATCAGCCCCAGCATTTT.

The genes are TRBV20-1 and TRBJ2-7; D is ambiguous. The CDR3 runs to 12 residues. In germline, CDR1 is DFQATT, CDR2 SNEGSKA (reference sequence). V was trimmed by 3 bases and J by 2 bases, leaving 8 bases between them. Here the CDR3 reads CSASGQTYEQYF. For the CDR3, the DNA is TGCAGTGCTAGTGGGCAGACCTACGAGCAGTACTTC.

This clone is a singleton in its sample. This chain uses TRBV5-1 with TRBJ2-1, with D possibly being TRBD2 (5 bases). Trimming shortened V by 0 bases and J by 7 bases, and 17 bases separated the two germline ends. This CDR3 region has 16 residues. Germline assignment: CDR1 SGHRS and CDR2 YFSETQ. DNA for the CDR3: TGCGCCAGCAGCTTGGCCGTCCTAGCTTCTGGTAATGAGCAGTTCTTC. Its translation is CASSLAVLASGNEQFF.

This rearrangement joins TRBV10-3 to TRBJ2-1; TRBD1 matches 10 bases. The ends lost 6 bases at V and 0 bases at J; junction bases unmatched: 5. Germline CDR1 reads ENHRY; CDR2 reads SYGVKD. The CDR3 is made up of 16 amino acids. The CDR3 here is CAIRPGTGDSYNEQFF. In DNA, the CDR3 is TGTGCCATCAGGCCCGGGACAGGGGACTCCTACAATGAGCAGTTCTTC.

The chain is built from TRBV25-1 and TRBJ1-1, with TRBD1 identical over 9 bases. The CDR3 has 12 residues. Germline loops: CDR1 MGHDK, CDR2 SYGVNS. V was clipped by 6 bases and J by 9 bases; unmatched bases: 5. The CDR3 sequence: CASRAGTGKAFF. Here the CDR3 DNA reads TGTGCCAGCAGGGCGGGGACAGGGAAAGCTTTCTTT.

This clone was seen once. This chain connects TRBV7-9 to TRBJ2-3; 11 bases fit TRBD2. Looked up from germline, CDR1 is SEHNR and CDR2 is FQNEAQ (reference sequence). This CDR3 has 18 residues. The V segment lost 3 bases and the J segment 10 bases; nucleotides outside the gene matches: 18. CDR3 DNA: TGTGCCAGCAGCTTTACGATAGATGGGACTAGCGGCGTCCGTCCGCAGTATTTT. Its protein product is CASSFTIDGTSGVRPQYF.

Only one count was recorded for this clone. The rearrangement joins TRBV3-1 (or the pseudogene TRBV3-2) to TRBJ2-1; the D gene is possibly TRBD2 (5 bases). The CDR3 loop spans 14 amino acids. The germline V and J ends were trimmed by 1 base and 8 bases, with 12 bases remaining between them. Per germline, CDR1 LGHDT and CDR2 YNNKEL (reference sequence). The CDR3 is CASSQGTLGDEQFF. DNA for the CDR3: TGTGCCAGCAGCCAAGGGACCCTCGGGGATGAGCAGTTCTTC.

Notes on this clone: Additional DNA sequences in this sample encode the identical CDR3. The rearrangement uses TRBV7-2 and TRBJ1-1; D might be TRBD1 (6 bases). This CDR3 spans 13 amino acids. The V gene lost 4 bases and the J gene lost 4 bases, with 10 bases spanning the gap. From germline, CDR1 is SGHTA and CDR2 FQGNSA. The CDR3 is CASSSQGSTEAFF. The CDR3 bases are TGTGCCAGCAGCTCACAGGGTTCCACTGAAGCTTTCTTT.

The chain joins TRBV4-1 to TRBJ1-2; D remains unclear. V gave up 0 bases and J gave up 7 bases, with 9 bases separating them. There are 13 residues in the CDR3. Germline-derived CDR1 and CDR2 are MGHRA and YSYEKL. CDR3 nucleotides: TGCGCCAGCAGCCAAGATAGTACGCGTGGCTACACCTTC. Protein product: CASSQDSTRGYTF.